The 6 T cell receptor beta chains below all came from one sample that was sequenced in a study of blood T cell repertoires in COVID-19. Using immunoSEQ multiplex PCR, the repertoire was profiled, and TCRdb retains in-frame clones only, with some absent. Of 68,000 or so clones in the sample, approximately 80% were seen once. Specimen: peripheral blood. Receptor source: a woman between 50 and 59 years old with acute or convalescent COVID-19.

The rearrangement joins TRBV19 to TRBJ2-1; 10 nucleotides line up with TRBD1. CDR3 length: 16 residues. The trim removed 1 base at V and 2 bases at J, leaving 2 bases unmatched. The germline V gene has CDR1 LNHDA and CDR2 SQIVND (reference sequence). This CDR3 is CASSIVGQGAYNEQFF. Here the CDR3 DNA reads TGTGCCAGTAGTATAGTTGGACAGGGGGCCTACAATGAGCAGTTCTTC.

The chain is built from TRBV6-6 and TRBJ2-7, with TRBD1 identical over 9 bases. The CDR3 sequence is 15 residues long. Germline V gives CDR1 MNHNY, CDR2 SVGAGI (reference sequence). V trimming: 6 bases; J trimming: 1 base; junction bases outside the gene matches: 7. The CDR3, as DNA: TGTGCCAGCAGAGATTCCGGACAGGGGTCCTACGAGCAGTACTTC. The encoded protein is CASRDSGQGSYEQYF.

The V call is TRBV9, the J call TRBJ2-3, with D maybe TRBD2 (6 bases). Germline-derived CDR1 and CDR2 are SGDLS and YYNGEE. The V gene lost 1 base and the J gene lost 6 bases, with 9 bases spanning the gap. The CDR3 is made up of 13 amino acids. The CDR3 DNA reads as TGTGCCAGCAGCGTAAGGGCGGGGGATACGCAGTATTTT. Translation: CASSVRAGDTQYF.

This clone was counted only a few times. The V call is TRBV30, the J call TRBJ1-4; no clear D. Trimming removed 4 bases at V and 3 bases at J, with 12 bases between. Germline V gene lookup returns CDR1 GTSNPN and CDR2 SVGIG (reference sequence). The CDR3 length is 14 residues. CDR3 coding DNA: TGTGCCTGGAAACGGCGTGGGCCTAATGAAAAACTGTTTTTT. Amino acids: CAWKRRGPNEKLFF.

V usage is TRBV12-3 or TRBV12-4 and J usage is TRBJ2-3, with D unclear. This CDR3 comprises 12 residues. Trimming left V 2 bases short and J 3 bases short, with 3 bases between. CDR3: CASSLYTDTQYF. The DNA of the CDR3 is TGTGCCAGCAGTTTATATACAGATACGCAGTATTTT.

This sequence joins TRBV6-6 and TRBJ1-3; D might be TRBD1 (5 bases). The V gene's germline CDR1 is MNHNY and CDR2 SVGAGI (reference sequence). Trimming removed 8 bases from V and 1 base from J, with 15 bases in between. The CDR3 loop spans 15 amino acids. CDR3 protein: CASQVIGGSGNTIYF. The CDR3 DNA follows: TGTGCCAGCCAAGTTATCGGGGGATCTGGAAACACCATATATTTT.